A selection of T cell receptor beta chains follows, all from one sample in a study of T cell responses to AZD1222 COVID-19 vaccine. The method was immunoSEQ multiplex PCR; TCRdb's version includes in-frame clones alone and lacks a portion of them. In the table there are 72,000 or so clones, roughly 87% of which are singletons. Source: peripheral blood, taken on day 0 of AZD1222 vaccination. All receptors come from an adult in good health. Each CDR3 is given with its conserved first and last residue. Fields, in order: D gene, V gene, clone size, CDR3 length, J gene, CDR3 DNA, CDR3 protein. A D gene is named only where the DNA matches it firmly. Clone size is shown for a subset of rows, as once, few, many or a class of expanded clone.

NA	TRBV10-3	NA	13	TRBJ1-6	TGTGCCATCAGGGCAGGGGATAATTCACCCCTCCACTTT	CAIRAGDNSPLHF
TRBD2	TRBV18	NA	17	TRBJ2-1	TGTGCCAGCTCACCCGGGACTAGCGGGAGAGGGAACAATGAGCAGTTCTTC	CASSPGTSGRGNNEQFF
TRBD1	TRBV5-1	NA	16	TRBJ2-2	TGCGCCAGCGCCCGTGAGGACAGGGGGCTTGGCGGGGAGCTGTTTTTT	CASAREDRGLGGELFF
NA	TRBV6-5	NA	13	TRBJ1-3	TGTGCCAGCGGACCGGACAGAGGAAACACCATATATTTT	CASGPDRGNTIYF
TRBD1	TRBV6-4	NA	17	TRBJ1-2	TGTGCCAGTAGGCCAGGGGACAGGCCAGGCTGGAACTATGGCTACACCTTC	CASRPGDRPGWNYGYTF
NA	TRBV9	NA	13	TRBJ2-2	TGTGCCAGCATTCTCCCCCGAACCGGGGAGCTGTTTTTT	CASILPRTGELFF
TRBD2	TRBV5-1	once	16	TRBJ2-1	TGCGCCAGCAGCTTGGCCAGGACTAGCGGGAACAATGAGCAGTTCTTC	CASSLARTSGNNEQFF
TRBD1	TRBV15	NA	14	TRBJ1-2	TGTGCCACAGGGGCGGGACAGGGCCGCTATGGCTACACCTTC	CATGAGQGRYGYTF
TRBD1	TRBV30	NA	12	TRBJ2-7	TGTGCCTGGGACAGGGGCGGGTACGAGCAGTACTTC	CAWDRGGYEQYF
NA	TRBV5-4	NA	13	TRBJ1-2	TGTGCCAGCAGCTGGACGAGTGCCCCTGGCTACACCTTC	CASSWTSAPGYTF
TRBD1	TRBV27	NA	17	TRBJ1-6	TGTGCCAGCAGTTTATTATTTCGGACAGGGTCTAATTCACCCCTCCACTTT	CASSLLFRTGSNSPLHF
NA	TRBV5-1	NA	13	TRBJ1-3	TGCGCCAGCAGCTCTACTACAGGGCCGGGCATATATTTT	CASSSTTGPGIYF
NA	TRBV5-5	NA	17	TRBJ1-6	TGTGCCAGCAGCTCTGTTGACAGGACCCACTATAATTCACCCCTCCACTTT	CASSSVDRTHYNSPLHF
NA	TRBV30	NA	12	TRBJ1-4	TGTGCCTTGGGGGAGTACAACGAAAAACTGTTTTTT	CALGEYNEKLFF
NA	TRBV5-4	NA	14	TRBJ2-1	TGTGCCAGCAGCTTGGGGGGGCTGGGCAATGAGCAGTTCTTC	CASSLGGLGNEQFF
NA	TRBV5-1	NA	14	TRBJ1-1	TGCGCCAGCAGCTTGGGGGTCTCGAACACTGAAGCTTTCTTT	CASSLGVSNTEAFF
TRBD2	TRBV3-1/TRBV3-2	NA	17	TRBJ2-2	TGTGCCAGCAGCCAGTACCCGGGACTAGCAGAGACCGGGGAGCTGTTTTTT	CASSQYPGLAETGELFF
TRBD2	TRBV7-3	once	17	TRBJ2-1	TGTGCCAGCAGCCTAACCCCAGCGGGAGCCTCAAACAATGAGCAGTTCTTC	CASSLTPAGASNNEQFF
NA	TRBV28	NA	13	TRBJ1-5	TGTGCCAGCAGTTCCAACAGGGTCCAGCCCCAGCATTTT	CASSSNRVQPQHF
NA	TRBV6-5	NA	12	TRBJ2-7	TGTGCCAGCACTTGGGAGCGCTACGAGCAGTACTTC	CASTWERYEQYF
TRBD1	TRBV19	NA	14	TRBJ2-1	TGTGCCAGTAGCCCCTCCGGACAGGGTTGGGAGCAGTTCTTC	CASSPSGQGWEQFF
TRBD1	TRBV5-1	few	15	TRBJ2-1	TGCGCCAGCAGCACCGGACAGGGGGGTTTGGATGAGCAGTTCTTC	CASSTGQGGLDEQFF
TRBD2	TRBV20-1	NA	11	TRBJ2-7	TGCAGTGCTAGAGGGGGGGGCGAGCAGTACTTC	CSARGGGEQYF
NA	TRBV27	NA	12	TRBJ1-2	TGTGCCAGCAGAAGTACCGACTATGGCTACACCTTC	CASRSTDYGYTF
NA	TRBV6-5	NA	13	TRBJ1-3	TGTGCCAGCACCCGAGGCTCTGGAAACACCATATATTTT	CASTRGSGNTIYF
NA	TRBV5-6	NA	13	TRBJ1-4	TGTGCCAGCAACCGGGACCTTAATGAAAAACTGTTTTTT	CASNRDLNEKLFF
NA	TRBV29-1	NA	11	TRBJ1-1	TGCAGCGTCGGGACGGTAGCTGAAGCTTTCTTT	CSVGTVAEAFF